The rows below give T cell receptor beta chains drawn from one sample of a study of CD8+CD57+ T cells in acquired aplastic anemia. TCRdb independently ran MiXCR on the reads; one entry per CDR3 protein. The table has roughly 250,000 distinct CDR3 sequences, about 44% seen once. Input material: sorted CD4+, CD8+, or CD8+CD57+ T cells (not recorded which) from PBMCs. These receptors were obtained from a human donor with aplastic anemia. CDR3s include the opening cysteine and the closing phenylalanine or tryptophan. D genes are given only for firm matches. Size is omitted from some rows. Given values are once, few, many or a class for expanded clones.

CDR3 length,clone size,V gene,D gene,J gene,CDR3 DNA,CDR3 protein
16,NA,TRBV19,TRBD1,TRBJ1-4,TGTGCCAGTAGTGGTAGGGGGCGATCAACTGATGAAAAACTGGTTTTT,CASSGRGRSTDEKLVF
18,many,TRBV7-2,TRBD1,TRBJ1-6,TGTGCCAGCAGCTTTAGGGACAGGTGGAGCTCCTATAATTCACCCCTCCACTTT,CASSFRDRWSSYNSPLHF
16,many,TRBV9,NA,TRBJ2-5,TGTGCCAGCAGCCCGGGGGACAGAACAATCCAAGAGACCCAGTACTTC,CASSPGDRTIQETQYF
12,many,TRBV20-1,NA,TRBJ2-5,TGCAGTGTCACAGGCCGCGAAGAGACCCAGTACTTC,CSVTGREETQYF
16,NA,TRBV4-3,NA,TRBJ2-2,TGCGCCAGCAGCCAAGATTTGGGCATGGGTGGCGGGGAGCTGTTTTTT,CASSQDLGMGGGELFF
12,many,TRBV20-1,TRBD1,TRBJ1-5,TGCAGTGCTAGAAGGGGGCTTCAGCCCCAGCATTTT,CSARRGLQPQHF
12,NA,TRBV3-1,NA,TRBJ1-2,TGTGCCAGCAGCCAAGATCAGGGAATGAGAACCTTC,CASSQDQGMRTF
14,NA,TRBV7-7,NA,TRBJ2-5,TGTGCCAGCAGCCAAAGTGCGAGGGGCGAGACCCAGTACTTC,CASSQSARGETQYF
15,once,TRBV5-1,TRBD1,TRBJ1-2,TGCGCCAGCAGCCAAAGGACAGGGGGGGACTATGGCTACACCTTC,CASSQRTGGDYGYTF
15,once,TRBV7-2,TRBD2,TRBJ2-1,TGTGCCAGCAGCCTTGACGGACTAGCATACAATGAGCAGTTCTTC,CASSLDGLAYNEQFF
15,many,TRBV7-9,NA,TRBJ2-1,TGTGCCAGCAGCTTATCTCTAGCGCCACAAAATGAGCAGTTCTTC,CASSLSLAPQNEQFF
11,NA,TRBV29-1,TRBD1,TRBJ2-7,TGCAGCGTTGGGACAGGGTACGAGCAGTACTTC,CSVGTGYEQYF
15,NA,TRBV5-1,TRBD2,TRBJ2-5,TGTGCCAGCAGCTTGCGGGGGGTGGTAGGAGAGACCCAGTACTTC,CASSLRGVVGETQYF
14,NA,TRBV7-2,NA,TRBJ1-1,TGTGCCAGCAGCTTTCTGGGGGGCGGAACTGAAGCTTTCTTT,CASSFLGGGTEAFF
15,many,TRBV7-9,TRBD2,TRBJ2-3,TGTGCCAGCAGCATAAGCGGGGGGGGTCCAGATACGCAGTATTTT,CASSISGGGPDTQYF
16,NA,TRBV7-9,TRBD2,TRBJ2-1,TGTGCCAGCAGTACCGGGACTAGCGGGAGAATCAATGAGCAGTTCTTC,CASSTGTSGRINEQFF
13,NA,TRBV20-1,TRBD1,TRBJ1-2,TGCAGTGCTTCTCTAGACAGGGGGGATGGCTACACCTTC,CSASLDRGDGYTF